The 7 T cell receptor beta chains reported below all come from one sample, sequenced in a study of T cell clonality in common variable immunodeficiency. Assay used: immunoSEQ multiplex PCR; TCRdb lists only in-frame clones, some missing. The record shows tens of thousands of clones for this sample, with no singletons present. Source material: peripheral blood mononuclear cells. The receptors shown here come from a person between 18 and 75 years old in good health.

This clone was recorded many times. The read falls 3 residues short of the CDR3 end, and the missing part is taken from the germline J gene. The chain employs TRBV20-1 and TRBJ1-4, with D uncertain. Germline assignment: CDR1 DFQATT and CDR2 SNEGSKA (reference sequence). CDR3 size: 13 residues. V gave up 6 bases and J gave up 0 bases, with 8 bases separating them. The CDR3 DNA, read in part, is TGCAGTGCGCAAACAGCAACTAATGAAAAA. This codes for CSAQTATNEK. The full CDR3 protein is CSAQTATNEKLFF.

There are many counts of this clone. The read terminates 3 residues ahead of where the CDR3 ends, so the germline J gene completes it. This rearrangement joins TRBV20-1 to TRBJ2-7, with 8 bases aligning to TRBD2. Germline V gene sequence: CDR1 DFQATT, CDR2 SNEGSKA (reference sequence). The CDR3 covers 14 residues. V shed 1 base and J 5 bases; nucleotides not matched to a gene: 7. This CDR3 reads CSARARTSRDEQYF. The DNA read from the CDR3 is TGCAGTGCTAGAGCCCGGACTAGCAGGGACGAG.

This clone showed up many times. The read gets to within 3 residues of the CDR3 end, and the germline J gene fills in the rest. This rearrangement joins TRBV6-2 or TRBV6-3 to TRBJ1-1, with D hard to call. Germline V lookup: CDR1 MNHEY, CDR2 SVGEGT. V was clipped by 6 bases and J by 1 base, with 18 bases between them. This CDR3 is 16 amino acids long. Incomplete CDR3 DNA: TGTGCCAGCAGCCGCCGGGGTGGAGGGCGGAACACTGAA. Translation: CASSRRGGGRNTE. The full-length CDR3 reads as CASSRRGGGRNTEAFF.

With respect to this clone: From the germline J gene comes the end of the CDR3, since the read stops 3 residues before it. This rearrangement joins TRBV7-9 to TRBJ1-6; no reliable D call. Germline V gene sequence: CDR1 SEHNR, CDR2 FQNEAQ (reference sequence). The CDR3 has 13 residues. Between the trimmed V and J ends, which lost 0 bases and 9 bases, there was a span of 6 bases. The sequenced part of the CDR3 DNA is TGTGCCAGCAGCTTAGCCCCCGGTTCACCC. Its protein is CASSLAPGSP. The whole CDR3 reads CASSLAPGSPLHF.

This clone appeared many times. Coverage ceases 3 residues before the CDR3 finishes, and the germline J gene fills in the end. This rearrangement joins TRBV6-1 to TRBJ2-7; unclear D gene. The V gene lost 2 bases and the J gene lost 0 bases, with 8 bases spanning the gap. In germline, CDR1 is MNHNS, CDR2 SASEGT. The CDR3 runs 14 residues. The CDR3 sequence is CASSEMSNSYEQYF. The CDR3 bases that were read are TGTGCCAGCAGTGAAATGTCCAACTCCTACGAG.

This clone was picked up many times. The missing CDR3 end, 3 residues past where the read stops, is filled in from the germline J gene. The chain links TRBV7-9 to TRBJ2-3; maybe TRBD1 (7 bases). CDR1 and CDR2 from the germline V gene are SEHNR and FQNEAQ (reference sequence). The CDR3 is 15 residues long. Trimming shortened V by 0 bases and J by 4 bases, and 11 bases separated the two germline ends. The covered CDR3 bases are TGTGCCAGCAGCTTAGCCAGGGGGAGGTCAGATACG. It is translated as CASSLARGRSDT. The whole CDR3 protein is CASSLARGRSDTQYF.

Ten or more counts support this clone. The read is 3 residues too short to cover the CDR3 end, so that end is filled in from the germline J gene. The chain combines TRBV5-4 with TRBJ1-1, with 9 bases lining up with TRBD1. This CDR3 has 15 residues. Germline CDR1 and CDR2: SGHNT and YYREEE (reference sequence). V was clipped by 4 bases and J by 0 bases; unmatched bases: 4. Partial CDR3 DNA: TGTGCCAGCAGCGCGGGACAGGGACTGAACACTGAA. As protein: CASSAGQGLNTE. The whole CDR3 sequence is CASSAGQGLNTEAFF. The variable domain in full, with the rest retrieved from reference TRBV5-4 and TRBJ1-1, is ETGVTQSPTHLIKTRGQQVTLRCSSQSGHNTVSWYQQALGQGPQFIFQYYREEENGRGNFPPRFSGLQFPNYSSELNVNALELDDSALYLCASSAGQGLNTEAFFGQGTRLTVV.